This T cell receptor beta chain was documented in a study of blood T cell repertoires in COVID-19. Across the whole study: COVID-19 samples collected from the United States, Italy and Spain covered acute and convalescent phases.

Seattle-derived patients entered the study during active infection and were followed longitudinally. This CDR3 is 15 amino acids long. Deletions cut 1 base from V and 5 bases from J, with 14 bases between. CDR1 SEHNR and CDR2 FQNEAQ come from the germline V gene (reference sequence). Methods used by the authors: How many nucleated cells were present was estimated from reference gene primer amplification. Only in-frame clones appear in the TCRdb table, and some are missing; sequencing was by immunoSEQ multiplex PCR. V and J calls and clone size follow that table, whereas D and trimming were derived from the DNA. The sample lists 200,000 to 250,000 clones, under 90% occurring once.

The chain has TRBV7-9 and TRBJ1-1; possible D gene TRBD1, 5 bases. Input material: peripheral blood. The sequence was obtained from a woman aged 80 or over with COVID-19, enrolled during active disease. CDR3 bases: TGTGCCAGCAGCTTAGGGGGAAGGGGATGGACTGAAGCTTTCTTT. Translated, it gives CASSLGGRGWTEAFF. Complete variable domain (other parts from reference TRBV7-9 and TRBJ1-1): DTGVSQNPRHKITKRGQNVTFRCDPISEHNRLYWYRQTLGQGPEFLTYFQNEAQLEKSRLLSDRFSAERPKGSFSTLEIQRTEQGDSAMYLCASSLGGRGWTEAFFGQGTRLTVV.